The next 21 T cell receptor beta chains were all read from a single sample in a study of cytomegalovirus exposure and HLA in healthy donors. A multiplex PCR was run with 60 Vbeta primers and 13 Jbeta primers. The data were produced by immunoSEQ multiplex PCR, yet TCRdb's version contains in-frame clones alone and is incomplete. The sample lists fewer than 140,000 clones; under 80% were seen once. Sequencing input: PBMCs. The receptors come from a man aged 60 to 75 in good health and CMV-seronegative.

The J gene is TRBJ1-1, the V gene TRBV5-1; the D is unclear. Trimming pared 5 bases from V and 0 bases from J, leaving 8 bases between. The CDR3 is 13 amino acids. From germline, CDR1 is SGHRS and CDR2 YFSETQ. The CDR3 sequence is CASRGVLNTEAFF. The CDR3 DNA follows: TGCGCCAGCAGGGGCGTCCTGAACACTGAAGCTTTCTTT.

The chain has TRBV30 and TRBJ2-6, with 11 bases aligning to TRBD1. The CDR3 extends over 16 amino acids. In germline, CDR1 is GTSNPN, CDR2 SVGIG (reference sequence). The V segment lost 5 bases and the J segment 4 bases; nucleotides outside the gene matches: 7. For the CDR3, the DNA is TGTGCCTGGGGCCCGGGACAGGGGGTCGGGGCCAACGTCCTGACTTTC. Encoded protein: CAWGPGQGVGANVLTF.

The V and J genes are TRBV7-9 and TRBJ1-5, with D maybe TRBD1 (5 bases). Germline lookup yields CDR1 SEHNR and CDR2 FQNEAQ (reference sequence). V lost 1 base to trimming and J lost 7 bases, with 5 bases between them. CDR3 size: 12 residues. This chain's CDR3 is CASSLGQQPQHF. CDR3 nucleotide sequence: TGTGCCAGCAGCTTAGGACAGCAGCCCCAGCATTTT.

The chain uses TRBV11-1 and TRBJ1-5, with TRBD1 as a possible D gene (5 bases). The V end lost 5 bases, the J end lost 6 bases, and 11 bases lay between the germline ends. Per the germline V gene, CDR1 is SGHAT and CDR2 is FQDESV (reference sequence). There are 13 residues in the CDR3. The CDR3 reads CASSPGRGQPQHF. CDR3 bases: TGTGCCAGCAGCCCAGGGAGGGGTCAGCCCCAGCATTTT.

The J gene is TRBJ1-4, the V gene TRBV28, with D unclear. The V end lost 8 bases, the J end lost 0 bases, and 10 bases lay between the germline ends. Looked up from germline, CDR1 is MDHEN and CDR2 is SYDVKM. The CDR3 has 14 residues. CDR3 in DNA: TGTGCCAGCTCGACCGGGACAACTAATGAAAAACTGTTTTTT. Its translation: CASSTGTTNEKLFF.

By sample share, this clone is medium-sized (0.01 to 0.1%). The chain links TRBV7-3 to TRBJ2-1, with 11 bases identical to TRBD2. The CDR3 sequence is 13 residues long. Germline V gene lookup returns CDR1 SGHTA and CDR2 FQGTGA. V dropped 5 bases and J dropped 9; count of bases not matched to a gene: 3. The CDR3 DNA sequence: TGTGCCAGCAGCATGACTAGCGGGGCTGAGCAGTTCTTC. Its translation: CASSMTSGAEQFF.

The V call is TRBV9, the J call TRBJ1-2; tentatively, D is TRBD1 (5 bases). The CDR3 is 14 amino acids. CDR1 is SGDLS and CDR2 is YYNGEE in the germline V gene. V was trimmed by 5 bases and J by 8 bases, leaving 19 bases between them. The CDR3 spells CASRTDLGPSGYTF. In DNA, the CDR3 is TGTGCCAGCAGGACTGACTTGGGGCCCTCGGGCTACACCTTC.

Here the CDR3 reads CASSVGRGEADTQYF. CDR3 coding DNA: TGTGCCAGCAGCGTAGGTAGAGGGGAGGCCGATACGCAGTATTTT. The chain is built from TRBV9 and TRBJ2-3, with D possibly matching TRBD2 (6 bases). This CDR3 contains 15 residues. V lost 0 bases and J 6 bases, leaving 14 bases between the germline ends. The germline CDR1 and CDR2 sequences are SGDLS and YYNGEE.

The V call is TRBV4-1, the J call TRBJ1-6; D not certain. This CDR3 region has 15 residues. V was clipped by 3 bases and J by 0 bases, with 6 bases between them. Germline values: CDR1 MGHRA, CDR2 YSYEKL. The CDR3 loop reads CASSQGSSYNSPLHF. In DNA, the CDR3 is TGCGCCAGCAGCCAGGGGAGCTCCTATAATTCACCCCTCCACTTT.

This clone occurred once. The gene calls are TRBV15 and TRBJ1-2; 7 nucleotides line up with TRBD1. Unmatched junction bases numbered 2, after V lost 0 bases and J lost 4 bases. This CDR3 is 14 amino acids long. In germline, CDR1 is LNHNV, CDR2 YYDKDF (reference sequence). The DNA for the CDR3 is TGTGCCACCAGCAGAGAAGGGGACAGCTATGGCTACACCTTC. Translated: CATSREGDSYGYTF.

The rearrangement uses TRBV2 and TRBJ1-3; D unresolved. The germline CDR1 and CDR2 sequences are SNHLY and FYNNEI. V was shortened by 1 base and J by 0 bases, with 4 bases between the two germline ends. The CDR3 sequence is 14 residues long. The CDR3 bases are TGTGCCAGCAGTGAAGGAGGCTCTGGAAACACCATATATTTT. It is translated as CASSEGGSGNTIYF.

The gene calls are TRBV9 and TRBJ2-3; 9 bases fit TRBD1. After removal of 3 bases from V and 5 bases from J, the junction contained 10 bases not matched to a gene. CDR1 and CDR2 (germline): SGDLS, YYNGEE. The CDR3 length is 16 residues. The CDR3: CASSAHRGLTLDTQYF. The CDR3 DNA reads TGTGCCAGCAGCGCCCACAGGGGGCTTACATTAGATACGCAGTATTTT.

The genes are TRBV5-6 and TRBJ1-1, with 8 bases aligning to TRBD1. CDR1 and CDR2 from the germline V gene are SGHDT and YYEEEE. The CDR3 runs to 14 residues. The junction had 7 bases not matched to a gene; V was cut back by 4 bases and J by 5 bases. CDR3 in amino acids: CASSQTGGRTEAFF. CDR3 DNA sequence: TGTGCCAGCAGCCAAACAGGGGGGCGAACTGAAGCTTTCTTT.

As regards this clone: Lacking the conserved final phenylalanine or tryptophan, this CDR3 likely reflects a read error. The rearrangement joins TRBV5-1 to TRBJ1-1, with 9 bases identical to TRBD1. V gave up 6 bases and J gave up 1 base; unmatched junction bases: 10. CDR1 and CDR2 from the germline V gene are SGHRS and YFSETQ. This CDR3 comprises 16 residues. The CDR3 DNA is TGCGCCAGCACCGCCCGTACAGGGGGCCCGAACACTGAAGCTTTCTCT. Translated: CASTARTGGPNTEAFS.

The rearrangement uses TRBV7-9 and TRBJ2-3; 7 nucleotides match TRBD2. V trimming: 2 bases; J trimming: 8 bases; junction bases outside the gene matches: 10. The CDR3 runs 15 residues. In germline, CDR1 is SEHNR, CDR2 FQNEAQ (reference sequence). CDR3 amino acids: CASSLTGTKKGTQYF. In DNA form, the CDR3 reads TGTGCCAGCAGCTTAACCGGGACTAAGAAGGGTACGCAGTATTTT. The variable domain in full, with the rest retrieved from reference TRBV7-9 and TRBJ2-3, is DTGVSQNPRHKITKRGQNVTFRCDPISEHNRLYWYRQTLGQGPEFLTYFQNEAQLEKSRLLSDRFSAERPKGSFSTLEIQRTEQGDSAMYLCASSLTGTKKGTQYFGPGTRLTVL.

The J gene is TRBJ1-5, the V gene TRBV7-2, with D maybe TRBD1 (5 bases). Trimming left V 2 bases short and J 6 bases short, with 14 bases between. The CDR3 consists of 15 residues. Germline-derived CDR1 and CDR2 are SGHTA and FQGNSA. The CDR3, as DNA: TGTGCCAGCAGCTTAATGCTGGGGGGGGGTCAGCCCCAGCATTTT. Residues: CASSLMLGGGQPQHF.

The J gene is TRBJ2-3, the V gene TRBV9, with unresolved D. This CDR3 spans 12 amino acids. From germline, CDR1 is SGDLS and CDR2 YYNGEE. The germline V and J ends were trimmed by 3 bases and 4 bases, with 6 bases remaining between them. The CDR3 DNA sequence: TGTGCCAGCAGCGCCCGAGCAGATACGCAGTATTTT. It specifies CASSARADTQYF.

The gene calls are TRBV9 and TRBJ2-2, with a possible D match to TRBD1 (6 bases). Germline CDR1 reads SGDLS; CDR2 reads YYNGEE. Trimming took 5 bases from V and 1 from J, leaving 6 bases between them. CDR3 length equals 13 residues. The CDR3: CASRTGNTGELFF. The CDR3 coding sequence is TGTGCCAGCAGGACAGGGAACACCGGGGAGCTGTTTTTT. The full variable domain, in which reference TRBV9 and TRBJ2-2 provide the parts outside the CDR3, is DSGVTQTPKHLITATGQRVTLRCSPRSGDLSVYWYQQSLDQGLQFLIQYYNGEERAKGNILERFSAQQFPDLHSELNLSSLELGDSALYFCASRTGNTGELFFGEGSRLTVL.

The chain combines TRBV11-2 with TRBJ2-1; 11 bases fit TRBD1. J lost 5 bases, V lost 5 bases, and 8 bases had no gene match. CDR1 SGHAT and CDR2 FQNNGV come from the germline V gene. This CDR3 contains 16 residues. The CDR3 loop reads CASSPLVGQGDNEQFF. CDR3 in DNA: TGTGCCAGCAGCCCCTTAGTGGGACAGGGGGACAATGAGCAGTTCTTC.

This CDR3 reads CASSSGQWTYNEQFF. CDR3 DNA: TGTGCCAGCAGCTCGGGACAGTGGACCTACAATGAGCAGTTCTTC. The genes are TRBV7-2 and TRBJ2-1; TRBD1 agrees at 7 bases. J lost 2 bases, V lost 4 bases, and 5 bases had no gene match. Germline values: CDR1 SGHTA, CDR2 FQGNSA. This CDR3 region has 15 residues.

This chain connects TRBV7-3 to TRBJ1-1; the D gene is possibly TRBD1 (5 bases). The CDR3 has 13 residues. CDR1 is SGHTA, CDR2 FQGTGA, per germline. V dropped 5 bases and J dropped 2 bases, with 9 bases sitting between them. As DNA, the CDR3 is TGTGCCAGCAGCCGAGACAGTAACACTGAAGCTTTCTTT. Translating it yields CASSRDSNTEAFF.